A single sample is the source of the 10 T cell receptor beta chains below, sequenced in a study of blood T cell repertoires in COVID-19. The table came from immunoSEQ multiplex PCR; TCRdb's copy has only in-frame clones and leaves some out. In the table there are about 230,000 clones, just under 90% of which are singletons. Sequenced material: PBMCs or T cells enriched from blood (not recorded which). These receptors were obtained from a woman between 25 and 40 years old with acute COVID-19.

The CDR3 DNA sequence: TGTGCCAGCAGGCCACCCGGGACAGGAGCCCACAATGAGCAGTTCTTC. Translating it yields CASRPPGTGAHNEQFF. The chain uses TRBV28 and TRBJ2-1; 8 nucleotides match TRBD1. Losses at the gene ends were 6 bases for V and 5 bases for J; bases not matched to a gene: 12. From germline, CDR1 is MDHEN and CDR2 SYDVKM. This CDR3 comprises 16 residues.

This clone was seen just once. This chain joins TRBV10-3 and TRBJ2-7, with 13 bases that match TRBD2. The CDR3 sequence is 18 residues long. The junction had 15 bases not matched to a gene; V was cut back by 10 bases and J by 0 bases. Germline V gene lookup returns CDR1 ENHRY and CDR2 SYGVKD. CDR3 DNA sequence: TGTGCCACCTGTTGTACCGGGACTAGCGGGGTTAGCTCCTACGAGCAGTACTTC. It is translated as CATCCTGTSGVSSYEQYF.

The V gene is TRBV7-6, the J gene TRBJ2-1; possibly TRBD2 for D (5 bases). The CDR3 totals 16 residues. V dropped 5 bases and J dropped 3 bases, with 17 bases sitting between them. Looked up from germline, CDR1 is SGHVS and CDR2 is FNYEAQ. The CDR3, as DNA: TGTGCCAGCAGCCAAACCTCGAGGGTGAACTACAATGAGCAGTTCTTC. Translated: CASSQTSRVNYNEQFF.

This clone appeared a single time. The chain uses TRBV9 and TRBJ1-1; perhaps TRBD1 as D (5 bases). V was trimmed by 3 bases and J by 11 bases, leaving 26 bases between them. The CDR3 has 16 residues. CDR1 is SGDLS, CDR2 YYNGEE, per germline. The CDR3: CASSASPAGKGPSAFF. The CDR3 bases are TGTGCCAGCAGCGCGTCCCCCGCAGGGAAGGGCCCTTCTGCTTTCTTT.

The CDR3 nucleotides are TGTGCCACAAATATGCGACAGGTAAACACTGAAGCTTTCTTT. It yields the protein CATNMRQVNTEAFF. This sequence joins TRBV19 and TRBJ1-1, with D perhaps matching TRBD1 (6 bases). This CDR3 contains 14 residues. Germline assignment: CDR1 LNHDA and CDR2 SQIVND (reference sequence). V lost 10 bases and J 2 bases, leaving 17 bases between the germline ends.

This CDR3 reads CASSQDPGYNEKLFF. The CDR3 bases are TGCGCCAGCAGCCAAGATCCCGGGTATAATGAAAAACTGTTTTTT. V usage is TRBV4-1 and J usage is TRBJ1-4; D not certain. V was trimmed by 0 bases and J by 4 bases, leaving 9 bases between them. CDR1 is MGHRA and CDR2 is YSYEKL in the germline V gene. The CDR3 is made up of 15 amino acids.

The chain has TRBV7-2 and TRBJ2-7, with TRBD1 matching 7 bases. V dropped 4 bases and J dropped 3; count of bases not matched to a gene: 9. Germline V gene lookup returns CDR1 SGHTA and CDR2 FQGNSA. This CDR3 has 15 residues. DNA for the CDR3: TGTGCCAGCAGCTCTAACAGGGGAAGGGACTACGAGCAGTACTTC. It yields the protein CASSSNRGRDYEQYF.

The chain is built from TRBV5-1 and TRBJ1-2, with 8 bases lining up with TRBD1. With 4 bases clipped from V and 2 bases from J, the junction kept 7 bases outside the gene matches. The V gene's germline CDR1 is SGHRS and CDR2 YFSETQ. This CDR3 is built from 15 residues. DNA of the CDR3: TGCGCCAGCAGCACAACCGGGACAGGAAACTATGGCTACACCTTC. It translates to CASSTTGTGNYGYTF.

V usage is TRBV19 and J usage is TRBJ2-3, with D maybe TRBD1 (7 bases). CDR1 is LNHDA, CDR2 SQIVND, per germline (reference sequence). Trimming shortened V by 4 bases and J by 2 bases, and 28 bases separated the two germline ends. The length of the CDR3 is 20 residues. The CDR3 is CASSRRVAGGRGGITDTQYF. CDR3 sequence (DNA): TGTGCCAGTAGTAGGAGGGTAGCAGGGGGGAGAGGTGGCATCACAGATACGCAGTATTTT.

The chain uses TRBV7-9 and TRBJ1-3; possible D gene TRBD1, 6 bases. V dropped 0 bases and J dropped 3 bases, with 12 bases sitting between them. Germline CDR1 SEHNR, CDR2 FQNEAQ (reference sequence). This CDR3 contains 16 residues. The CDR3 is CASSLARGRDGNTIYF. The CDR3 DNA sequence: TGTGCCAGCAGCTTAGCCAGGGGACGAGATGGAAACACCATATATTTT. The entire variable domain, with the rest obtained from reference TRBV7-9 and TRBJ1-3, is as follows: DTGVSQNPRHKITKRGQNVTFRCDPISEHNRLYWYRQTLGQGPEFLTYFQNEAQLEKSRLLSDRFSAERPKGSFSTLEIQRTEQGDSAMYLCASSLARGRDGNTIYFGEGSWLTVV.